This entry describes one T cell receptor beta chain. The antigen is undetermined. Given a much more abundant clone one base away, this may be a read error. This entry comes from a study of molecular identifiers for immune sequencing clone quantification. The CDR3 length is 16 residues. CDR1 is SEHNR and CDR2 is FQNEAQ in the germline V gene (reference sequence). Study-wide points: Highly expanded clone sizes could be underestimated by identical TCR molecules sharing a barcode.

Bulk TCR libraries were made with methods that had been previously described and with listed TCR primers. MiXCR, applied by TCRdb to the PCR reads, yields one record per CDR3 protein. The sample has 600,000 to 650,000 distinct CDR3 sequences; 20% are singletons. The TCR originated in a human donor in good health. Some libraries in this study had Jurkat cell RNA spiked in. The chain links TRBV7-9 to TRBJ2-3; 11 nucleotides line up with TRBD1. The specimen sequenced was naive CD8+ T cells from blood, with Jurkat cell RNA spiked in. This sample's subset: FACS-sorted CD8+CD4-CCR7+CD45RA+ naive T cells. The CDR3 loop reads CASSPRTGGPIYTRYF. CDR3 nucleotides: TGTGCCAGCAGCCCCCGGACAGGGGGCCCCATTTATACGCGGTATTTT.